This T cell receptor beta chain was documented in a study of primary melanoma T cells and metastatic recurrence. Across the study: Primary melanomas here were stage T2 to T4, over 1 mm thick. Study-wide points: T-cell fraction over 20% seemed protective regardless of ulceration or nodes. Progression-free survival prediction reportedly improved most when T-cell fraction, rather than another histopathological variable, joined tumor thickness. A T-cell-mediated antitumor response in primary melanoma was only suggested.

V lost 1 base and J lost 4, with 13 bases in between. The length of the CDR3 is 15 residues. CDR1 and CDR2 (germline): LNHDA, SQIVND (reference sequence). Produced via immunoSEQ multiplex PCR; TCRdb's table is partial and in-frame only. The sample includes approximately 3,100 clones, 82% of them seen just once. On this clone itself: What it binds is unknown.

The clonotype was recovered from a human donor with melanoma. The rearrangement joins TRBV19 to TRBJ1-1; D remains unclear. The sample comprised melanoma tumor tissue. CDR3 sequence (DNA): TGTGCCAGTAGTATAGGTTCGGGATGGAGCACTGAAGCTTTCTTT. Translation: CASSIGSGWSTEAFF.